This TCR beta chain was sequenced for a study of blood T cell repertoires in COVID-19. Background on the study: T cells, B-cell-depleted T cells, or PBMCs provided the cDNA or gDNA that served as material.

V was clipped by 5 bases and J by 7 bases; unmatched bases: 8. The CDR3 extends over 13 amino acids. CDR1 SEHNR and CDR2 FQNEAQ come from the germline V gene (reference sequence). Clones were read by immunoSEQ multiplex PCR, and TCRdb kept only the in-frame ones, dropping some. This table holds more than 200,000 clones, roughly 80% found once. This chain connects TRBV7-9 to TRBJ2-7; 7 bases line up with TRBD2. The TCR sequence derives from a man between 50 and 59 years old with active or convalescent COVID-19. The specimen was peripheral blood. The CDR3 protein is CASSPLAAGEQYF. The CDR3 nucleotides are TGTGCCAGCAGCCCATTAGCAGCGGGGGAGCAGTACTTC.